The rows below give T cell receptor beta chains drawn from one sample of a study of shared clonotypes between healthy human individuals. Only in-frame clones appear in the TCRdb table, and some are missing; sequencing was by immunoSEQ multiplex PCR. The table includes about 2.4 million clones, more than 85% detected once. Sequencing was carried out using naive CD4+ T cells from PBMCs. The receptors shown here come from a man between 18 and 29 years old in good health. Some clones in this sample may be carry-over from other donors' samples. CDR3s include the opening cysteine and the closing phenylalanine or tryptophan. The D gene is left open where the match is weak. Some rows mark clone size as missing; the rest say once, few, many or name a class of expanded clone.

cdr3_aa	cdr3_nt	clone_size	d_call	v_call	j_call
CASSPVVAGELFF	TGTGCCAGCAGCCCGGTCGTCGCGGGGGAACTGTTTTTT	-	-	TRBV9	TRBJ1-4
CASSGGQTGELFF	TGTGCCAGCAGCGGGGGACAAACCGGGGAGCTGTTTTTT	-	-	TRBV7-7	TRBJ2-2
CASSGTLSTDTQYF	TGTGCCAGCAGTGGGACGCTGAGCACAGATACGCAGTATTTT	-	-	TRBV2	TRBJ2-3
CASTGPNNQPQHF	TGTGCCAGCACGGGACCGAACAATCAGCCCCAGCATTTT	-	-	TRBV6-1	TRBJ1-5
CASSQDTGLPGKLFF	TGCGCCAGCAGCCAAGATACAGGGCTGCCTGGAAAACTGTTTTTT	-	-	TRBV4-3	TRBJ1-4
CASSFLRPGLAVYEQYF	TGTGCCAGCAGCTTTCTCCGACCGGGACTAGCTGTCTACGAGCAGTACTTC	-	TRBD2	TRBV7-2	TRBJ2-7
CATSGLRREGYYNEQFF	TGTGCCACCAGCGGGTTACGACGGGAGGGATACTACAATGAGCAGTTCTTC	-	TRBD2	TRBV15	TRBJ2-1
CASRRDRGEQYF	TGTGCCAGCAGGCGGGACAGGGGAGAGCAGTACTTC	-	TRBD1	TRBV6-5	TRBJ2-7
CASSDRRGYTF	TGTGCCAGCAGTGACCGGAGGGGCTACACCTTC	few	-	TRBV28	TRBJ1-2
CASSLDGQETQYF	TGTGCCAGCAGTCTGGACGGACAAGAGACCCAGTACTTC	-	-	TRBV25-1	TRBJ2-5
CASSLLPGLAGVGEQFF	TGCGCCAGCAGCTTGCTCCCGGGACTAGCGGGAGTAGGTGAGCAGTTCTTC	-	TRBD2	TRBV5-1	TRBJ2-1
CASRPSPGTGTETQYF	TGTGCCAGCAGACCGAGTCCCGGGACAGGGACGGAAACCCAGTACTTC	-	TRBD1	TRBV28	TRBJ2-5
CASSPRPINHNEQFF	TGTGCCAGCAGTCCGCGGCCTATTAACCACAATGAGCAGTTCTTC	-	-	TRBV27	TRBJ2-1
CATLVADTQYF	TGTGCCACCCTGGTGGCAGATACGCAGTATTTT	-	-	TRBV27	TRBJ2-3
CASSPGQGTYNEQFF	TGTGCCAGCAGCCCTGGCCAGGGGACCTACAATGAGCAGTTCTTC	-	-	TRBV5-4	TRBJ2-1
CASSPRPSSSEQYF	TGTGCCAGCAGTCCCCGCCCCTCTAGTTCCGAGCAGTACTTC	-	-	TRBV28	TRBJ2-7
CASSLRGLYQETQYF	TGTGCCAGCAGCCTCAGGGGACTTTACCAAGAGACCCAGTACTTC	-	-	TRBV5-6	TRBJ2-5
CASSISRDFGYTF	TGTGCCAGTAGTATATCCAGGGACTTTGGCTACACCTTC	-	-	TRBV19	TRBJ1-2
CASSYSTVSSYEQYF	TGTGCCAGCAGTTACTCAACAGTGTCGTCCTACGAGCAGTACTTC	-	-	TRBV6-5	TRBJ2-7
CAWMAAAQETQYF	TGTGCCTGGATGGCAGCCGCCCAAGAGACCCAGTACTTC	-	-	TRBV30	TRBJ2-5
CASSFHTGNTIYF	TGTGCCAGCAGCTTTCACACGGGAAACACCATATATTTT	-	-	TRBV7-2	TRBJ1-3
CASSLPTLTASYGYTF	TGTGCCAGCAGTTTACCGACCCTAACCGCTTCCTATGGCTACACCTTC	-	-	TRBV6-6	TRBJ1-2
CASSDTDWTGYDTQYF	TGTGCCAGCAGTGATACCGACTGGACAGGGTACGATACGCAGTATTTT	-	TRBD1	TRBV6-1	TRBJ2-3
CASSRTVTYEQYF	TGTGCCTCTTCTCGGACAGTGACCTACGAGCAGTACTTC	-	-	TRBV30	TRBJ2-7
CASSSAQQGGQTQYF	TGTGCCAGCAGCTCGGCCCAACAGGGTGGACAGACCCAGTACTTC	-	-	TRBV5-4	TRBJ2-5
CASSPGSDEQYF	TGTGCCAGCAGCCCCGGGAGCGACGAGCAGTACTTC	-	-	TRBV11-3	TRBJ2-7
CASSWTVTEEQYF	TGTGCCAGCAGCTGGACAGTTACGGAGGAGCAGTACTTC	-	-	TRBV7-8	TRBJ2-7
CASSLSGREQALHF	TGCGCCAGCAGCTTGTCGGGGAGGGAACAGGCACTCCACTTT	-	-	TRBV5-1	TRBJ1-6
CASSPPPGREGRDIQYF	TGTGCCAGCAGCCCCCCCCCGGGGCGGGAGGGGCGAGACATTCAGTACTTC	-	TRBD2	TRBV9	TRBJ2-4
CASRYIQGGSYEQYF	TGTGCCAGCAGATATATTCAGGGGGGCTCCTACGAGCAGTACTTC	-	-	TRBV6-1	TRBJ2-7
CASSGRGTHSNQPQHF	TGTGCCAGCAGTGGCAGGGGTACCCATAGCAATCAGCCCCAGCATTTT	-	-	TRBV6-1	TRBJ1-5
CASSPIGTGTEAFF	TGTGCCAGCAGCCCTATCGGGACAGGGACTGAAGCTTTCTTT	-	TRBD1	TRBV5-6	TRBJ1-1
CASSPMTSGRADLAEQYF	TGCGCCAGCAGCCCCATGACTAGCGGGAGGGCCGATCTTGCCGAGCAGTACTTC	-	TRBD2	TRBV5-1	TRBJ2-7
CASSASELQETQYF	TGTGCCAGCAGTGCCTCAGAGCTGCAAGAGACCCAGTACTTC	-	-	TRBV25-1	TRBJ2-5
CASSLGQSYYEQYF	TGTGCCAGCAGCTTGGGACAGAGTTACTACGAGCAGTACTTC	-	-	TRBV5-8	TRBJ2-7
CASGLGGTGDTEAFF	TGTGCTAGTGGTTTGGGGGGGACAGGGGACACTGAAGCTTTCTTT	-	TRBD1	TRBV12-5	TRBJ1-1
CASSSAQSQPQHF	TGTGCCAGCAGTTCCGCTCAATCTCAGCCCCAGCATTTT	-	-	TRBV2	TRBJ1-5
CASSLDGDFDYGYTF	TGTGCCAGCAGCTTGGATGGGGACTTCGACTATGGCTACACCTTC	-	-	TRBV5-6	TRBJ1-2
CASSLFRNTEAFF	TGTGCCAGCAGTTTATTTCGGAACACTGAAGCTTTCTTT	-	-	TRBV27	TRBJ1-1
CASTYWVLSSGNTIYF	TGTGCCAGCACTTATTGGGTTCTTTCCTCTGGAAACACCATATATTTT	-	-	TRBV6-5	TRBJ1-3
CASSLASGTGAGEQYF	TGCGCCAGCAGCTTGGCCTCTGGGACAGGGGCGGGGGAGCAGTACTTC	-	TRBD1	TRBV5-1	TRBJ2-7
CASSPVPSYNEQFF	TGTGCCAGCAGCCCGGTCCCCTCCTACAATGAGCAGTTCTTC	-	-	TRBV7-9	TRBJ2-1
CATSPELSNQPQHF	TGTGCCACCAGCCCGGAACTTAGCAATCAGCCCCAGCATTTT	-	-	TRBV15	TRBJ1-5
CASSLTLAYEQYF	TGTGCCAGCAGTTTAACCTTAGCCTACGAGCAGTACTTC	-	-	TRBV27	TRBJ2-7
CASSPRTSSGELFF	TGTGCCAGCAGCCCCCGGACTAGCAGCGGGGAGCTGTTTTTT	-	TRBD2	TRBV7-2	TRBJ2-2
CASSGHVVGGRAYEQYF	TGTGCCAGCAGTGGGCACGTGGTGGGGGGCCGAGCCTACGAGCAGTACTTC	-	-	TRBV6-1	TRBJ2-7
CASSVASGRPSTDTQYF	TGTGCCAGCAGCGTAGCTAGCGGGAGGCCTAGCACAGATACGCAGTATTTT	-	TRBD2	TRBV9	TRBJ2-3
CASGTTGGTETQYF	TGTGCTAGTGGTACGACAGGGGGGACAGAGACCCAGTACTTC	-	TRBD1	TRBV12-5	TRBJ2-5
CASSDLAGGPDTGELFF	TGCGCCAGCAGTGATCTAGCGGGAGGGCCGGACACCGGGGAGCTGTTTTTT	-	TRBD2	TRBV10-1	TRBJ2-2
CASSRESAGGLYEQYF	TGCGCCAGCAGCCGAGAGTCAGCGGGAGGGTTGTACGAGCAGTACTTC	-	TRBD2	TRBV4-1	TRBJ2-7
CASSPGTVNYGYTF	TGTGCCAGCTCACCAGGGACAGTTAACTATGGCTACACCTTC	-	TRBD1	TRBV18	TRBJ1-2
CASSSSGTVYEQYF	TGTGCCAGCAGCAGTAGCGGGACCGTCTACGAGCAGTACTTC	-	TRBD2	TRBV5-8	TRBJ2-7
CASSAYQSADEGFF	TGTGCCAGCAGTGCCTACCAGTCGGCCGATGAGGGGTTCTTC	-	-	TRBV6-1	TRBJ2-1
CASSLAENPYNEQFF	TGTGCCAGCAGCTTAGCCGAGAACCCCTACAATGAGCAGTTCTTC	-	-	TRBV5-4	TRBJ2-1